The clone carrying this TCR beta chain has only a few counts. Its antigen is undetermined. cDNA carried unique molecular identifiers, and a universal primer site was added by template switching. TCRdb redid the calling of the 5' RACE reads with MiXCR, one entry per CDR3 protein. The table lists fewer than 350,000 distinct CDR3 sequences, roughly 8.6% of them singletons, with roughly 2% in the top ten. The CDR3 has 15 residues. J lost 8 bases, V lost 3 bases, and 9 bases had no gene match. The data derive from a study of identical twins. Findings and limits, study-wide: Compared with models, monozygotic twins showed more out-of-frame TCR alpha sharing. Twins shared beta out-of-frame sequences in excess, but this excess was weaker.

Everyone who gave samples was a healthy Caucasian. These sequences were also reported in another study, on yellow fever vaccine responses in identical twins.

The V and J genes are TRBV12-3 or TRBV12-4 and TRBJ2-2, with 7 positions matching TRBD2. Sequenced: memory (CD45RO+) T cells sorted from blood. This clonotype originated in a young woman in good health. CDR3 in amino acids: CASSLTSHFRGELFF. The CDR3 nucleotides are TGTGCCAGCAGTTTGACTAGCCACTTTAGAGGGGAGCTGTTTTTT.